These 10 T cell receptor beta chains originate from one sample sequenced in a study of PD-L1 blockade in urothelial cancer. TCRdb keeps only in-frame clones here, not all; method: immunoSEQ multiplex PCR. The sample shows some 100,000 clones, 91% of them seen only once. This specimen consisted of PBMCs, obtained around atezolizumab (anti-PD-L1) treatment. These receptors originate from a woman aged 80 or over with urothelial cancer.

CDR3 coding DNA: TGTGCCAGCAGCCAAGAGACAGAAGCTGAAGCTTTCTTT. It codes for CASSQETEAEAFF. The rearrangement joins TRBV4-2 to TRBJ1-1, with D possibly being TRBD1 (5 bases). Trimming pared 0 bases from V and 6 bases from J, leaving 8 bases between. The germline CDR1 and CDR2 sequences are LGHNA and YNFKEQ. The CDR3 totals 13 residues.

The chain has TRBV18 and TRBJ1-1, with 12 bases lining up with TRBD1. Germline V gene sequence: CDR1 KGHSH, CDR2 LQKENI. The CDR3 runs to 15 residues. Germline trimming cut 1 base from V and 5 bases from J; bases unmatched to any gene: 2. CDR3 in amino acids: CASSPRDRGRTEAFF. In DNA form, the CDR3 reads TGTGCCAGCTCACCACGGGACAGGGGGCGGACTGAAGCTTTCTTT.

CDR3 loop: CASRKDRADTGELFF. Written as DNA, the CDR3 is TGTGCCAGCAGAAAGGACAGGGCCGATACCGGGGAGCTGTTTTTT. The V and J genes are TRBV9 and TRBJ2-2; 8 positions match TRBD1. Germline CDR1 SGDLS, CDR2 YYNGEE. This CDR3 has 15 residues. J lost 5 bases, V lost 5 bases, and 8 bases had no gene match.

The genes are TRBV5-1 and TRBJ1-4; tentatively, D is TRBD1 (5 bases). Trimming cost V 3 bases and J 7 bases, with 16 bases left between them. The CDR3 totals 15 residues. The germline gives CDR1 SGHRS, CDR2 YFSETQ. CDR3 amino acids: CASSWGRSGTEKLFF. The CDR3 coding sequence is TGCGCCAGCAGCTGGGGTCGGAGCGGGACTGAAAAACTGTTTTTT.

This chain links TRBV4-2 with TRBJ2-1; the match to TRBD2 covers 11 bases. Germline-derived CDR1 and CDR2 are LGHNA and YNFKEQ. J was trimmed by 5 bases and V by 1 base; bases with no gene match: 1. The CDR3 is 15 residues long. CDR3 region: CASSQGLAGHNEQFF. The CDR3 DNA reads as TGTGCCAGCAGCCAAGGACTAGCGGGGCACAATGAGCAGTTCTTC.

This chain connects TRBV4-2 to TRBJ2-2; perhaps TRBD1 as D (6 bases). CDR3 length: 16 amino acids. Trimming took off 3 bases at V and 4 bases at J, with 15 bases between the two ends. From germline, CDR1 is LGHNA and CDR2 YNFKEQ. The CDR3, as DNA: TGTGCCAGCAGCCAGCTAGGGGGTTCCGGCACCGGGGAGCTGTTTTTT. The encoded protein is CASSQLGGSGTGELFF.

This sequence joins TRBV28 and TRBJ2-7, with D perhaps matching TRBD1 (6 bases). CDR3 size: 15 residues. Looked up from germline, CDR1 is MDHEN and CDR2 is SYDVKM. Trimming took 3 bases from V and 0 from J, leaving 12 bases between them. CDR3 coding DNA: TGTGCCAGCAGTTTCCCCAGGGGATCCTCCTACGAGCAGTACTTC. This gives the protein CASSFPRGSSYEQYF.

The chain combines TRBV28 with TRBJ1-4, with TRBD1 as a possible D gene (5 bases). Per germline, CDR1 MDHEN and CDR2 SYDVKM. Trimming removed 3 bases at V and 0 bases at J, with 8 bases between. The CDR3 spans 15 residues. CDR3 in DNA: TGTGCCAGCAGTTTGGGGGGGGCAACTAATGAAAAACTGTTTTTT. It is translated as CASSLGGATNEKLFF.

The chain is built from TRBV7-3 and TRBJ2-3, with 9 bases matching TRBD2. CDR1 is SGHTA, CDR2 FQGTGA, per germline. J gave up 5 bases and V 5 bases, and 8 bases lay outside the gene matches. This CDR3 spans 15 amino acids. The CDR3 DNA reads TGTGCCAGCAGCCTTAGCGGGAGAGTGGGAGATACGCAGTATTTT. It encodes CASSLSGRVGDTQYF.

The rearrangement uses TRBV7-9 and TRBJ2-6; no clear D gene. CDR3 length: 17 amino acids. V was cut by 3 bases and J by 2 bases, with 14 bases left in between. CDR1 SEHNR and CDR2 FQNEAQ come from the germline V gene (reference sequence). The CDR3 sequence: CASSFGLVGTGANVLTF. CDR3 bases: TGTGCCAGCAGCTTTGGTTTGGTGGGCACTGGGGCCAACGTCCTGACTTTC.